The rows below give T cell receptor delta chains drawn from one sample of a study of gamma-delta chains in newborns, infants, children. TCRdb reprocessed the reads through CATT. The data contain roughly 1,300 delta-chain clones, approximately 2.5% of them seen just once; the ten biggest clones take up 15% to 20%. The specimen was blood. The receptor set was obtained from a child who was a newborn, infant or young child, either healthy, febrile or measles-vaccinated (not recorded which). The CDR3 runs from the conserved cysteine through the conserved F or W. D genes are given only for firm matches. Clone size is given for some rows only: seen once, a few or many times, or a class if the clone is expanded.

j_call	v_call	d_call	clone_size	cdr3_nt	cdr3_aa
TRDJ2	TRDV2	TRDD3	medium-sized	TGTGCCTGTGACACCGTACTGGGGGATAAAGAGTCTTTGACAGCACAACTCTTCTTT	CACDTVLGDKESLTAQLFF
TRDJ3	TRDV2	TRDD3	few	TGTGCCTGTGACCCAGTACTGGGGGATACGCTTAGCCGGGACACCCGACAGATGTTTTTC	CACDPVLGDTLSRDTRQMFF
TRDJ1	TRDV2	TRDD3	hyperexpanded	TGTGCCTGTGAGTCCCTCGGTACTGGGGGATACGTCACCGATAAACTCATCTTT	CACESLGTGGYVTDKLIF
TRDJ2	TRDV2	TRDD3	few	TGTGCCTGTGATCCCCTTAATACTGGGGGATCTCCTTTGACAGCACAACTCTTCTTT	CACDPLNTGGSPLTAQLFF
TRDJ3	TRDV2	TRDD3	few	TGTGCCTGTGGCACCGTGGGGGATAGGAGCTCCTGGGACACCCGACAGATGTTTTTC	CACGTVGDRSSWDTRQMFF
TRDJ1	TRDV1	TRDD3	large	TGTGCTCTTGGGGAAACAGTGGGGGAGAGACTCATCTTT	CALGETVGERLIF
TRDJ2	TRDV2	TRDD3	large	TGTGCCTGTGACGTACTGGGGGATACGAAAGCACAACTCTTCTTT	CACDVLGDTKAQLFF
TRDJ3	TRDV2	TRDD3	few	TGTGCCTGTGACCGTACTGGGGGATACGGCCGGGACACCCGACAGATGTTTTTC	CACDRTGGYGRDTRQMFF
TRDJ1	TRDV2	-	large	TGTGCCTGTGACACCGTTCCGGGAGGGACCGATAAACTCATCTTT	CACDTVPGGTDKLIF
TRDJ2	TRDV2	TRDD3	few	TGTGCCAGTGACAAACTGGGGGATACAGCACAACTCTTCTTT	CASDKLGDTAQLFF
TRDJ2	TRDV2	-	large	TGTGCCTGTGACACCTGGGGGCCGACAGCACAACTCTTCTTT	CACDTWGPTAQLFF
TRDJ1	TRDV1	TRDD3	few	TGTGCTCTTGGGACTCCTCCGGTGGAGGGGATAGGAGGTTACACCGATAAACTCATCTTT	CALGTPPVEGIGGYTDKLIF
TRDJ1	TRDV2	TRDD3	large	TGTGCCTGTGACGTACTGGGGGGCGATAAACTCATCTTT	CACDVLGGDKLIF
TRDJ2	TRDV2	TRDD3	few	TGTGCCTGTGACACCGTACTGGGGGATACGCGGAAGTCGACAGCACAACTCTTCTTT	CACDTVLGDTRKSTAQLFF
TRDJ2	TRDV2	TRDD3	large	TGTGCCTGTGACTCTTTGGGGGATACGTCGGCACAACTCTTCTTT	CACDSLGDTSAQLFF
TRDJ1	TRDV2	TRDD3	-	TGTGCCTGTGACCAGCTACTGGGGGATACCGATAAACTCATCTTT	CACDQLLGDTDKLIF
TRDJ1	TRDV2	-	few	TGTGCCCGTGGCACTCTGGGCCCGAACACCGATAAACTCATCTTT	CARGTLGPNTDKLIF
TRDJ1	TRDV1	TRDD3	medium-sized	TGTGCTCTTGGGGATGCCTTCCTTTGGGGGATACGAACCGATAAACTCATCTTT	CALGDAFLWGIRTDKLIF
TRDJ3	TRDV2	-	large	TGTGCCTGTGACACCACGGGACGCTCCTGGGACACCCGACAGATGTTTTTC	CACDTTGRSWDTRQMFF
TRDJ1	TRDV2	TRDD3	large	TGTGCCTGTGAGTCCCTCGGTACTGGGGGACACGTCACCGATAAACTCATCTTT	CACESLGTGGHVTDKLIF
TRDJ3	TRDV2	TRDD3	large	TGTGCCTGTGACACTACTGGGGGCTCCTGGGACACCCGACAGATGTTTTTC	CACDTTGGSWDTRQMFF
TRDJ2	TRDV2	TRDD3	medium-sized	TGTGCCTGTGGCACCTGGGGGATGACAGCACAACTCTTCTTT	CACGTWGMTAQLFF
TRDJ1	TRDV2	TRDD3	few	TGTGCCTGTGACGACCTGGGGGATCGGAGCGGGTACCACACCGATAAACTCATCTTT	CACDDLGDRSGYHTDKLIF
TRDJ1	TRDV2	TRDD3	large	TGTGCCTGTGATTCCTTACTGGGGGATACCGGAGGGACCGATAAACTCATCTTT	CACDSLLGDTGGTDKLIF
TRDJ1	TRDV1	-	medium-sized	TGTGCTCTTGGGGACTCTACACGCTTCCTAATGTTGGGGGGGCCCTGGACGAAACTCATCTTT	CALGDSTRFLMLGGPWTKLIF
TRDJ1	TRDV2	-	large	TGTGCCTGTGGCACTCTGGGCCCGAACACCGATAAACTCATCTTT	CACGTLGPNTDKLIF
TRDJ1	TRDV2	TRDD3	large	TGTGCCTGTGACACCGTTACTGGGGGATACGCCCTAGAAAATAAACTCATCTTT	CACDTVTGGYALENKLIF
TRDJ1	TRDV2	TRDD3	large	TGTGCCTGTGACACAGTGGGGGATAAGTCGCCCGATAAACTCATCTTT	CACDTVGDKSPDKLIF
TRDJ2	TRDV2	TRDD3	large	TGTGCCTGTGACCCACTGGGGGAATCCTCTTTGACAGCACAACTCTTCTTT	CACDPLGESSLTAQLFF
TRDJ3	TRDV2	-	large	TGTGCCTGTGACTTCCTCTCCTGGGACACCCGACAGATGTTTTTC	CACDFLSWDTRQMFF
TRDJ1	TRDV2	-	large	TGTGCCTGTGACACGGTCGGGGGGCAAATACTCATCTTT	CACDTVGGQILIF
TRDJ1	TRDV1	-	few	TGTGCTCTTGGAGTCCCCTTCCTACTCTGGGGGATAGGGGTCTACACCGATAAACTCATCTTT	CALGVPFLLWGIGVYTDKLIF
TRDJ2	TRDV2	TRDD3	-	TGTGCCTGTGGCGTACCGGGGGATACGAAAGCACAACTCTTCTTT	CACGVPGDTKAQLFF
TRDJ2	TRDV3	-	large	TGTGCCTTTGGGGGGATGACAGCACAACTCTTCTTT	CAFGGMTAQLFF
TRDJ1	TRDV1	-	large	TGTGCTCTTGGGGTCCCCTTCCTACTCTGGGGGATAGGGGTCTACACCGATAAACTCATCTTT	CALGVPFLLWGIGVYTDKLIF
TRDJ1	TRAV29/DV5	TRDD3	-	TGTGCAGCAAGCGCTGGGGGATACACCGATAAACTCATCTTT	CAASAGGYTDKLIF
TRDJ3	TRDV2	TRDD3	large	TGTGCCTGTGACACCGTTTTGGGGGATAGCTCCTGGGACACCCGACAGATGTTTTTC	CACDTVLGDSSWDTRQMFF
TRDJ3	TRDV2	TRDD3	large	TGTGCCTGTGACACCGTACTGGGGGATACGCGCTCCTGGGACACCCGACAGATGTTTTTC	CACDTVLGDTRSWDTRQMFF
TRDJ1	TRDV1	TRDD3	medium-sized	TGTGCTCTTGGGCCCCCTGTCCTCCTAAATGGGCTGGGGGCCCTGTACACCGATAAACTCATCTTT	CALGPPVLLNGLGALYTDKLIF
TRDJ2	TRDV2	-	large	TGTGCCTGTGACACCGTGGGGTTTACAGCACAACTCTTCTTT	CACDTVGFTAQLFF
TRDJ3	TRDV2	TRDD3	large	TGTGCCTGTGACACCTGGGGGACCTGGGACACCCGACAGATGTTTTTC	CACDTWGTWDTRQMFF
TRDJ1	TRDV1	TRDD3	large	TGTGCTCTTGGGGACGTATCCCACTGGGGGATATCGTACACCGATAAACTCATCTTT	CALGDVSHWGISYTDKLIF
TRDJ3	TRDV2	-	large	TGTGCCTGTGACACCGGCGGATATAAGGGGACCTGGGACACCCGACAGATGTTTTTC	CACDTGGYKGTWDTRQMFF
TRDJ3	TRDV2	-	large	TGTGCCTGTGACACGCCCAGCTCCTGGGACACCCGACAGATGTTTTTC	CACDTPSSWDTRQMFF
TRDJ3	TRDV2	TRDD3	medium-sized	TGTGCCTGTGACATACTGGGGGATTCATCCTGGGGCACCCGACAGATGTTTTTC	CACDILGDSSWGTRQMFF
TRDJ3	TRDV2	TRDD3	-	TGTGCCTGTGACACCGCGGGGGATACTACCTGGGACACCCGACAGATGTTTTTC	CACDTAGDTTWDTRQMFF
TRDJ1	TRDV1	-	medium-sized	TGTGCTCTTGGGGAAAACCTGGCTTCCTTGGGCCGTGTCCCCCTCGATAAACTCATCTTT	CALGENLASLGRVPLDKLIF
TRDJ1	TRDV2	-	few	TGTGCATGTGACACGGTAGGGGGGCAAATACTCATCTTT	CACDTVGGQILIF
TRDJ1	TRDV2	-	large	TGTGCCTGTGACCCCTTGTCTGAAACCGATAAACTCATCTTT	CACDPLSETDKLIF
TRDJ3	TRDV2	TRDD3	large	TGTGCCTGTGACACTGGGGGATACTGGAGCTCCTGGGACACCCGACAGATGTTTTTC	CACDTGGYWSSWDTRQMFF
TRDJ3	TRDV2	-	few	TGTGCCTGTGACACCGGACTAGGGGGCTGGGACATCCGACAGATGTTTTTC	CACDTGLGGWDIRQMFF
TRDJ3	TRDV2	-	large	TGTGCCTGTGACACGGCGGGGACACTCTCCTGGGACACCCGACAGATGTTTTTC	CACDTAGTLSWDTRQMFF
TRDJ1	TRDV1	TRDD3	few	TGTGCTCTTGGGGAGATGAGCTGGGGGATCCGAAACACCGATAAACTCATCTTT	CALGEMSWGIRNTDKLIF
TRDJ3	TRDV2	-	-	TGTGCCCGTGACTCAGTACTGAGGGACAGCTCCTGGGACACCCGACAGATGTTTTTC	CARDSVLRDSSWDTRQMFF